The entry below describes one TCR beta chain. The antigen is not known. V dropped 1 base and J dropped 4 bases, with 14 bases sitting between them. The CDR3 has 16 amino acids. Germline-derived CDR1 and CDR2 are SNHLY and FYNNEI. The data were taken from a study of T cell responses to AZD1222 COVID-19 vaccine. Sequenced by immunoSEQ multiplex PCR; TCRdb stores in-frame clones only, minus some. Altogether tens of thousands of clones are present, roughly 87% being singletons, with the ten largest covering roughly a tenth. General study findings and limits: After two AZD1222 doses, spike-specific TCR breadth and depth rose versus day 0.

This sample comprised peripheral blood, obtained 28 days after the second AZD1222 dose. V usage is TRBV2 and J usage is TRBJ1-5; no clear D gene. The TCR sequence derives from an adult who received the AZD1222 COVID-19 vaccine. The CDR3 reads CASSEEGTVVNQPQHF. The DNA of the CDR3 is TGTGCCAGCAGTGAAGAAGGAACAGTCGTAAATCAGCCCCAGCATTTT.